The 22 T cell receptor beta chains in this list originate from one sample, sequenced in a study of cytomegalovirus exposure and HLA in healthy donors. 13 Jbeta primers and 60 Vbeta primers were used for the PCR. The method was immunoSEQ multiplex PCR; TCRdb's version includes in-frame clones alone and lacks a portion of them. In the table there are around 190,000 clones, over 75% of which are singletons. Material: PBMCs. The receptor source for this set is a woman in her forties or fifties in good health and CMV-seronegative.

This clone showed up just once. The chain carries TRBV7-3 and TRBJ2-2; a weak D match, TRBD1 (6 bases). The CDR3 covers 16 residues. V was pared by 4 bases and J by 5 bases, with 17 bases between. Germline-derived CDR1 and CDR2 are SGHTA and FQGTGA. CDR3 bases: TGTGCCAGCAGCTCCCTCCTACAGGGTGGGACCGGGGAGCTGTTTTTT. Translated: CASSSLLQGGTGELFF.

This chain uses TRBV5-6 with TRBJ1-4; D ambiguous. V was shortened by 4 bases and J by 7 bases, with 8 bases between the two germline ends. The CDR3 is 12 amino acids. Germline CDR1 reads SGHDT; CDR2 reads YYEEEE. CDR3 DNA: TGTGCCAGCAGCCTGAACAGTGAAAAACTGTTTTTT. Residues: CASSLNSEKLFF.

The chain couples TRBV5-1 to TRBJ1-3; perhaps TRBD1 as D (5 bases). The CDR3 length is 14 residues. CDR1 and CDR2 from the germline V gene are SGHRS and YFSETQ. The V gene lost 4 bases and the J gene lost 0 bases, with 8 bases spanning the gap. The CDR3 spells CASSTDNSGNTIYF. In DNA form, the CDR3 reads TGCGCCAGCAGCACGGACAACTCTGGAAACACCATATATTTT.

As for this clone: The same CDR3 can be traced to other DNA sequences in this sample. This sequence joins TRBV2 and TRBJ1-5; D may be TRBD1 (5 bases). Trimming pared 6 bases from V and 4 bases from J, leaving 7 bases between. Germline CDR1 SNHLY, CDR2 FYNNEI. The CDR3 sequence is 12 residues long. The CDR3 DNA is TGTGCCAGCAGCGGGGGTAATCAGCCCCAGCATTTT. This codes for CASSGGNQPQHF.

This chain joins TRBV10-3 and TRBJ2-5; TRBD2 aligns across 7 bases. The length of the CDR3 is 11 residues. Germline CDR1 is ENHRY and CDR2 is SYGVKD. With 10 bases clipped from V and 4 bases from J, the junction kept 3 bases outside the gene matches. The chain's CDR3 is CATGRGETQYF. CDR3 DNA sequence: TGTGCCACTGGGAGGGGAGAGACCCAGTACTTC.

The gene calls are TRBV11-2 and TRBJ2-2; 8 bases line up with TRBD1. Germline loops: CDR1 SGHAT, CDR2 FQNNGV. V gave up 2 bases and J gave up 2 bases; unmatched junction bases: 4. This CDR3 comprises 16 residues. CDR3 coding DNA: TGTGCCAGCAGCTTATGGGACAGGCGAAACACCGGGGAGCTGTTTTTT. Protein product: CASSLWDRRNTGELFF.

The CDR3 loop is CAWAQGPNTGELFF. In nucleotides, the CDR3 is TGTGCCTGGGCACAGGGGCCCAACACCGGGGAGCTGTTTTTT. The chain recombines TRBV30 with TRBJ2-2, with 7 bases lining up with TRBD1. V trimming: 5 bases; J trimming: 2 bases; junction bases outside the gene matches: 5. The CDR3 extends over 14 amino acids. Germline V gene data show CDR1 as GTSNPN and CDR2 as SVGIG (reference sequence).

V and J are TRBV7-2 and TRBJ2-4; D ambiguous. The V end lost 7 bases, the J end lost 0 bases, and 10 bases lay between the germline ends. Germline CDR1 SGHTA, CDR2 FQGNSA. There are 14 residues in the CDR3. CDR3 sequence (DNA): TGTGCCAGCACTTGGTCGGGAGCCAAAAACATTCAGTACTTC. Its translation is CASTWSGAKNIQYF.

The gene calls are TRBV10-3 and TRBJ2-5, with TRBD2 matching over 11 bases. Gene TRBJ2-7 matches the end of the DNA better, so the J call may be wrong. The CDR3 contains 15 residues. The germline CDR1 and CDR2 sequences are ENHRY and SYGVKD. The CDR3 DNA follows: TGTGCCATCAGTACTAATAGCGGGAGGGACCACGAGCAGTACTTC. This translates into CAISTNSGRDHEQYF.

This clone has only one observation. This sequence joins TRBV21-1 and TRBJ2-3; the table's D call TRBD2 went unverified against the DNA. TRBV21-1 is assigned pseudogene status. The CDR3 totals 16 residues. CDR3: CASSKASGSSTDTQYF. CDR3 in DNA: TGTGCCAGCAGCAAAGCAAGCGGCTCTAGCACAGATACGCAGTATTTT.

V usage is TRBV18 and J usage is TRBJ2-5, with 8 positions matching TRBD2. The J segment lost 8 bases and the V segment lost 2 bases, leaving 7 bases of the junction unmatched. The CDR3 sequence is 14 residues long. Germline-derived CDR1 and CDR2 are KGHSH and LQKENI. The CDR3 region has the DNA TGTGCCAGCTCACCAGGGCCAGCGGGGGTAACCCAGTACTTC. The encoded protein is CASSPGPAGVTQYF.

This chain links TRBV4-1 with TRBJ1-2; TRBD1 is a possible D gene (6 bases). CDR3 length: 14 amino acids. Germline loops: CDR1 MGHRA, CDR2 YSYEKL. The V end was cut by 0 bases, the J end by 8 bases, with 13 bases between. The CDR3 sequence is CASSQEEGGGGYTF. The CDR3 DNA reads TGCGCCAGCAGCCAAGAGGAAGGGGGGGGAGGCTACACCTTC.

This clone has more than one count but fewer than ten. J is TRBJ2-7 and V is TRBV5-6; TRBD2 matches at 8 bases. V lost 7 bases and J lost 6; bases outside the gene matches: 9. Per germline, CDR1 SGHDT and CDR2 YYEEEE. The CDR3 is 13 amino acids. The CDR3 coding sequence is TGTGCCAGCCAAGCGGGAGAGAGCCTCGAGCAGTACTTC. Its protein product is CASQAGESLEQYF.

The rearrangement joins TRBV10-3 to TRBJ1-1, with D tentatively TRBD1 (6 bases). Trimming removed 5 bases from V and 1 base from J, with 14 bases in between. The CDR3 extends over 15 amino acids. CDR1 and CDR2 (germline): ENHRY, SYGVKD. The CDR3 bases are TGTGCCATCAGTAAGACTCAGGGGACGAACACTGAAGCTTTCTTT. It encodes CAISKTQGTNTEAFF.

This chain joins TRBV13 and TRBJ2-5; 11 positions agree with TRBD2. V was clipped by 5 bases and J by 4 bases; unmatched bases: 6. Germline CDR1 PRHDT, CDR2 FYEKMQ (reference sequence). CDR3 size: 15 residues. CDR3 nucleotide sequence: TGTGCCAGCAGCCTAACTAGCGGGGGCGGAGAGACCCAGTACTTC. Translation gives CASSLTSGGGETQYF. The full variable domain, its missing parts supplied by reference TRBV13 and TRBJ2-5, is AAGVIQSPRHLIKEKRETATLKCYPIPRHDTVYWYQQGPGQDPQFLISFYEKMQSDKGSIPDRFSAQQFSDYHSELNMSSLELGDSALYFCASSLTSGGGETQYFGPGTRLLVL.

This clone was seen a few times. This chain connects TRBV5-1 to TRBJ2-6; TRBD2 is a possible D gene (5 bases). Deletions cut 5 bases from V and 4 bases from J, with 13 bases between. Germline V gene lookup returns CDR1 SGHRS and CDR2 YFSETQ. The CDR3 consists of 15 residues. CDR3 DNA sequence: TGCGCCAGCAGTCCGGGGTCTGGGGGGGCCAACGTCCTGACTTTC. This codes for CASSPGSGGANVLTF.

The V call is TRBV15, the J call TRBJ1-4, with D possibly TRBD1 on 5 matching bases. The germline V gene has CDR1 LNHNV and CDR2 YYDKDF (reference sequence). V was trimmed by 1 base and J by 8 bases, leaving 17 bases between them. The CDR3 spans 16 residues. The CDR3 is CATSRGLEGGTEKLFF. CDR3 nucleotide sequence: TGTGCCACCAGCAGAGGATTAGAGGGAGGGACCGAAAAACTGTTTTTT.

DNA for the CDR3: TGTGCCAGCAGCCCGAGAGCCACAGCGAACACCGGGGAGCTGTTTTTT. Translation: CASSPRATANTGELFF. The chain has TRBV11-2 and TRBJ2-2; D ambiguous. Germline lookup yields CDR1 SGHAT and CDR2 FQNNGV. The V and J ends lost 5 bases and 0 bases respectively, with 13 bases between them. CDR3 size: 16 residues.

The CDR3 is CASSQVTSGFYEQYF. CDR3 in DNA: TGCGCCAGCAGCCAAGTAACTAGCGGGTTCTACGAGCAGTACTTC. V usage is TRBV4-1 and J usage is TRBJ2-7, with 9 nucleotides matching TRBD2. This CDR3 spans 15 amino acids. Germline V CDR1 and CDR2: MGHRA, YSYEKL. V dropped 1 base and J dropped 3; count of bases not matched to a gene: 4.

The V and J genes are TRBV7-2 and TRBJ2-7; 9 bases agree with TRBD2. There are 15 residues in the CDR3. Germline lookup yields CDR1 SGHTA and CDR2 FQGNSA. Trimming at V came to 2 bases and at J to 4 bases, leaving 6 bases not matched to a gene. The CDR3 loop is CASSLQAGGLYEQYF. Written as DNA, the CDR3 is TGTGCCAGCAGCTTACAAGCGGGGGGACTTTACGAGCAGTACTTC.

This clone was counted a single time. The chain couples TRBV7-8 to TRBJ2-2; TRBD1 matches 12 bases. The V gene end was trimmed by 3 bases and the J gene end by 6 bases; junction bases not matched to a gene: 5. The CDR3 length is 16 residues. Germline assignment: CDR1 SGHVS and CDR2 FQNEAQ. CDR3 residues: CASSFRDRGPPGELFF. The CDR3 DNA reads TGTGCCAGCAGCTTCCGGGACAGGGGGCCGCCCGGGGAGCTGTTTTTT.

The chain joins TRBV5-4 to TRBJ2-1; the D gene is possibly TRBD2 (6 bases). V was clipped by 5 bases and J by 10 bases, with 19 bases between them. This CDR3 has 14 residues. The V gene's germline CDR1 is SGHNT and CDR2 YYREEE (reference sequence). CDR3 DNA: TGTGCCAGCAGTAATCCAACGGGGGATCGGGAGCAGTTCTTC. This encodes CASSNPTGDREQFF.